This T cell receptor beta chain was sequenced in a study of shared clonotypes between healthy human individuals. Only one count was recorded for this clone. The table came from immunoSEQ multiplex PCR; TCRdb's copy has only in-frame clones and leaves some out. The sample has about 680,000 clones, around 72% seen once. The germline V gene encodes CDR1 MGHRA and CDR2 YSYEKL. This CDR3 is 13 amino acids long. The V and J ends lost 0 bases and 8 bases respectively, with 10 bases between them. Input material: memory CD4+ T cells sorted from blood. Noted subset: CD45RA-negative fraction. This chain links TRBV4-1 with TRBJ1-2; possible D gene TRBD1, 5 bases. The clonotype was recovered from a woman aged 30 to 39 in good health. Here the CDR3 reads CASSQEQGRGYTF. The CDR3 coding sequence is TGCGCCAGCAGCCAAGAGCAGGGCAGAGGCTACACCTTC.